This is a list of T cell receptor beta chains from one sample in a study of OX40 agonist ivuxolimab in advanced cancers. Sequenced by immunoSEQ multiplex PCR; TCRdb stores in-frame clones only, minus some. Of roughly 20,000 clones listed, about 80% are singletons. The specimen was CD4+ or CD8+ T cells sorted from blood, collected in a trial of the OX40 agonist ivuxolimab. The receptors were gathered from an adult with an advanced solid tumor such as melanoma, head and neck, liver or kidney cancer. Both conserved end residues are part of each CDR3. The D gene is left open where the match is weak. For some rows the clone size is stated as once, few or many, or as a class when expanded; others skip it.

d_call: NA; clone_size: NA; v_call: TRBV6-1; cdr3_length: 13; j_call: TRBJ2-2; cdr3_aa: CASTRDGSGELFF; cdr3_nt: TGTGCCAGCACGAGGGACGGGTCCGGGGAGCTGTTTTTT
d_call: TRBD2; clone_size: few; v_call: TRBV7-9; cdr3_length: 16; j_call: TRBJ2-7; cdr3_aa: CASSSQRGLAGGEQYF; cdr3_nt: TGTGCCAGCAGCTCGCAACGGGGACTAGCGGGCGGCGAGCAGTACTTC
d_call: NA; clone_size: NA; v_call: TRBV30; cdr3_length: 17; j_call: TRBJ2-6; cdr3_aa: CAWSLSQGGSGANVLTF; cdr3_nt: TGTGCCTGGAGTCTCTCACAGGGCGGCTCTGGGGCCAACGTCCTGACTTTC
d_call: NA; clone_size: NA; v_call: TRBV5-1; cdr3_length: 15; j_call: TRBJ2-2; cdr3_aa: CASSLDVANTGELFF; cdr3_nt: TGCGCCAGCAGCTTGGACGTCGCGAACACCGGGGAGCTGTTTTTT
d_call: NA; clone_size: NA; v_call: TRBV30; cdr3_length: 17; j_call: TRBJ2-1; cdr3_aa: CAWSVSLSDSSYNEQFF; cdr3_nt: TGTGCCTGGAGCGTAAGCTTATCGGACTCCTCCTACAATGAGCAGTTCTTC
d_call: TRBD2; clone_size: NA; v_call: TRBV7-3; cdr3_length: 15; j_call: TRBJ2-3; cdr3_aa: CASSLQAGVADTQYF; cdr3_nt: TGTGCCAGCAGCTTACAAGCGGGAGTCGCAGATACGCAGTATTTT
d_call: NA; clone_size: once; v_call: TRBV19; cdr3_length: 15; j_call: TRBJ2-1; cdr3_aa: CASRLTGLSSNEQFF; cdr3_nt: TGTGCCAGTAGGCTAACGGGGCTCTCCTCCAATGAGCAGTTCTTC
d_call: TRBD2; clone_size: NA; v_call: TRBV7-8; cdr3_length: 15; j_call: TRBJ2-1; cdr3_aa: CASSLRLAGVWEQFF; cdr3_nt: TGTGCCAGCAGCTTAAGACTAGCGGGAGTTTGGGAGCAGTTCTTC
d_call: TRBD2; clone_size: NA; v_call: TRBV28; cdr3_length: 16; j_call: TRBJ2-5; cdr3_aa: CASSSLAGRGGETQYF; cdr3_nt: TGTGCCAGCAGTTCACTAGCGGGACGGGGAGGGGAGACCCAGTACTTC
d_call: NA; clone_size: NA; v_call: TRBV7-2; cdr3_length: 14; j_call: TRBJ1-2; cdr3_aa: CASRQVSRGYGYTF; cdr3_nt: TGTGCCAGCAGGCAAGTGAGCAGGGGCTATGGCTACACCTTC
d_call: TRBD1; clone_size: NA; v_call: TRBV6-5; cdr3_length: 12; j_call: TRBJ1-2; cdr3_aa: CASSRGQGGYTF; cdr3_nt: TGTGCCAGCAGCAGGGGGCAGGGTGGCTACACCTTC
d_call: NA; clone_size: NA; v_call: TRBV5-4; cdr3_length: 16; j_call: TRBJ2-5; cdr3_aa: CASSLVASHGGGTQYF; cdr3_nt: TGTGCCAGCAGCTTGGTGGCTAGCCACGGGGGTGGGACCCAGTACTTC
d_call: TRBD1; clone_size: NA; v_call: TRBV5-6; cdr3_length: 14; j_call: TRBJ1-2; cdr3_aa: CASNRRDRGGGYTF; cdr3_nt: TGTGCCAGCAACCGCCGGGACAGGGGCGGTGGCTACACCTTC
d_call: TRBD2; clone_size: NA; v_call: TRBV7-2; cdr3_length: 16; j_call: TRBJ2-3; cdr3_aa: CASSLAPSGTTDTQYF; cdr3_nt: TGTGCCAGCAGCTTAGCACCTAGCGGGACCACAGATACGCAGTATTTT
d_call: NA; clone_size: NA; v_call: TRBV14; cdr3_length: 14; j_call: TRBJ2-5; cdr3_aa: CASSQGGGGETQYF; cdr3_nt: TGTGCCAGCAGCCAAGGTGGCGGCGGGGAGACCCAGTACTTC
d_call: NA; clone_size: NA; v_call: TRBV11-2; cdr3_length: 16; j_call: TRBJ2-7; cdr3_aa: CASSLVSGTDRYEQYF; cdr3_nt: TGTGCCAGCAGCTTAGTATCGGGGACGGACCGCTACGAGCAGTACTTC
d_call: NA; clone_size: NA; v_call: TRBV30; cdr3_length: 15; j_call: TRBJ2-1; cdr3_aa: CAWEKRSSSYNEQFF; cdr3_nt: TGTGCCTGGGAAAAGCGGTCAAGCTCCTACAATGAGCAGTTCTTC
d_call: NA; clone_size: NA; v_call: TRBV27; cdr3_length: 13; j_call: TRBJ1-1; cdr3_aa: CASSSWSGTEAFF; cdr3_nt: TGTGCCAGCAGTTCATGGAGTGGCACTGAAGCTTTCTTT
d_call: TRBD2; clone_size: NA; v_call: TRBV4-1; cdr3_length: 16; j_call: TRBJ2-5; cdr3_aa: CASSQAASGPEETQYF; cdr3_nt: TGCGCCAGCAGCCAAGCGGCTAGCGGCCCGGAGGAGACCCAGTACTTC
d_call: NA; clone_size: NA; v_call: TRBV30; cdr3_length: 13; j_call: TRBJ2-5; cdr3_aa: CAWDYRVSETQYF; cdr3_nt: TGTGCCTGGGACTACAGGGTTTCTGAGACCCAGTACTTC
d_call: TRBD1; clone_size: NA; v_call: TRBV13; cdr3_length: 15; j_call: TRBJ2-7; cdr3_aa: CASSHGDQGAYEQYF; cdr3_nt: TGTGCCAGCAGCCATGGGGATCAGGGGGCCTACGAGCAGTACTTC
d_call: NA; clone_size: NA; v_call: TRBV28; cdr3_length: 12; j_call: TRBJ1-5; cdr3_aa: CASSVENQPQHF; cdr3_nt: TGTGCCTCCTCAGTGGAGAATCAGCCCCAGCATTTT
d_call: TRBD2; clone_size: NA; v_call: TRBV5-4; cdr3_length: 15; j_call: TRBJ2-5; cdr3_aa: CASSSGLAGQETQYF; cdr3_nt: TGTGCCAGCAGCTCGGGACTAGCGGGACAAGAGACCCAGTACTTC
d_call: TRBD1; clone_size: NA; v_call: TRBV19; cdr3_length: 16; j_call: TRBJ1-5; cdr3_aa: CASSIADRISNQPQHF; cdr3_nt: TGTGCCAGTAGTATAGCGGACAGGATTAGCAATCAGCCCCAGCATTTT
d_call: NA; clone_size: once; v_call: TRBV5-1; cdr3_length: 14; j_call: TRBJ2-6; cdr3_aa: CASSFDSGANVLTF; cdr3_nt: TGCGCCAGCAGCTTCGACTCTGGGGCCAACGTCCTGACTTTC
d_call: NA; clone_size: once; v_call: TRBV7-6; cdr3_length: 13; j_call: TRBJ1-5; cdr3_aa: CASSPRADQPQHF; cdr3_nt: TGTGCCAGTAGCCCTAGGGCCGATCAGCCCCAGCATTTT
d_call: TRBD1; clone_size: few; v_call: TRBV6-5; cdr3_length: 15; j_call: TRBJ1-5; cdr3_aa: CASSYSGTANQPQHF; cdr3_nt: TGTGCCAGCAGTTACTCCGGGACAGCTAATCAGCCCCAGCATTTT
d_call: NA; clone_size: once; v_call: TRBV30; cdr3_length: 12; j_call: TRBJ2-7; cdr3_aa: CAWSVQGREQYF; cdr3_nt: TGTGCCTGGAGTGTCCAGGGGCGAGAGCAGTACTTC
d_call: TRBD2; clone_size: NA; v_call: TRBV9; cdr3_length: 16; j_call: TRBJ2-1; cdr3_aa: CASSTTSGSQYNEQFF; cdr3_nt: TGTGCCAGCAGCACCACTAGCGGGAGTCAATACAATGAGCAGTTCTTC
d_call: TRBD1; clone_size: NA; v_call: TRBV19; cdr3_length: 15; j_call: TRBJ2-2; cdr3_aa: CASKWTGNVGGELFF; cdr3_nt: TGTGCCAGTAAATGGACAGGGAATGTCGGCGGGGAGCTGTTTTTT
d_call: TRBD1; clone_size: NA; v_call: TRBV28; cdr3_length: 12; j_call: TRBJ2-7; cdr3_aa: CASSAGGDEQYF; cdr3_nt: TGTGCCAGCAGTGCAGGGGGCGACGAGCAGTACTTC
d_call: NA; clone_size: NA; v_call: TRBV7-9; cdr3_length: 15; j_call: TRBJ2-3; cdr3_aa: CASSLSVGRTDTQYF; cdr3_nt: TGTGCCAGCAGCTTATCGGTAGGGAGGACAGATACGCAGTATTTT
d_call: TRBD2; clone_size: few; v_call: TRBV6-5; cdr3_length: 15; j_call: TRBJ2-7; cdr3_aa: CASSEWTSGNYEQYF; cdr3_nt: TGTGCCAGCAGCGAGTGGACTAGCGGGAACTACGAGCAGTACTTC
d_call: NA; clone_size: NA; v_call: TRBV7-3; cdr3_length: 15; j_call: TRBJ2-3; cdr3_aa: CASSLSGVRGDTQYF; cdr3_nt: TGTGCCAGCAGCCTTTCAGGGGTTAGAGGAGATACGCAGTATTTT
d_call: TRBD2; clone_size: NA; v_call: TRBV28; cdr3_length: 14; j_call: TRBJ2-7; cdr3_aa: CASSTGTSGYEQYF; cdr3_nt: TGTGCCAGCAGTACCGGGACTAGCGGATACGAGCAGTACTTC
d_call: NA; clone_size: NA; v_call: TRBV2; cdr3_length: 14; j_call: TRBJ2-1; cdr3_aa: CASSAGTKYNEQFF; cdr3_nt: TGTGCCAGCAGTGCGGGGACAAAGTACAATGAGCAGTTCTTC
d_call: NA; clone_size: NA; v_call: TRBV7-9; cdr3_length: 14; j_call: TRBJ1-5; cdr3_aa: CASSFSGRYQPQHF; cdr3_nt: TGTGCCAGCAGCTTTTCGGGGCGCTATCAGCCCCAGCATTTT
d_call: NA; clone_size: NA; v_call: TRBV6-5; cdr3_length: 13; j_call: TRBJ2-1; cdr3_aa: CASSYGSYHEQFF; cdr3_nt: TGTGCCAGCAGTTACGGTAGCTACCATGAGCAGTTCTTC
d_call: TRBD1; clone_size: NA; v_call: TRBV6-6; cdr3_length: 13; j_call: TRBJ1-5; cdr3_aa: CASRGTGGQPQHF; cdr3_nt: TGTGCCAGCAGAGGGACAGGGGGACAGCCCCAGCATTTT
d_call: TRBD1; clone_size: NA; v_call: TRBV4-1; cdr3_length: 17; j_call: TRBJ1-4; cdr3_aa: CASSQVGQGAGNEKLFF; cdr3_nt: TGCGCCAGCAGCCAGGTCGGACAGGGGGCGGGTAATGAAAAACTGTTTTTT